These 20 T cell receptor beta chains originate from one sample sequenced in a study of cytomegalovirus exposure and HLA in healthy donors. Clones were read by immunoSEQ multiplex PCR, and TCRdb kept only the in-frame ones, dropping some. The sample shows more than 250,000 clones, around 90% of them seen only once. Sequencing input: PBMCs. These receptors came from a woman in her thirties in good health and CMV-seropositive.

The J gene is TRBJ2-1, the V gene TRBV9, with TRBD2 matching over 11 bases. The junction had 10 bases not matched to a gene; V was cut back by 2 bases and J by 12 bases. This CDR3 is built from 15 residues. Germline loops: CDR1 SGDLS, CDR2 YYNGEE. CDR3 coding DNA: TGTGCCAGCAGCGTTGGGACTAGCGGCCGGGGGGGGCAGTTCTTC. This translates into CASSVGTSGRGGQFF.

In nucleotides, the CDR3 is TGTGCCAGCAGTTCAACAGGGGTATCGGCTGAAAAACTGTTTTTT. Translation gives CASSSTGVSAEKLFF. V gene TRBV6-5 combines with J gene TRBJ1-4; 7 bases are shared with TRBD1. The CDR3 sequence is 15 residues long. The V segment lost 4 bases and the J segment 7 bases; nucleotides outside the gene matches: 9. The germline V gene has CDR1 MNHEY and CDR2 SVGAGI.

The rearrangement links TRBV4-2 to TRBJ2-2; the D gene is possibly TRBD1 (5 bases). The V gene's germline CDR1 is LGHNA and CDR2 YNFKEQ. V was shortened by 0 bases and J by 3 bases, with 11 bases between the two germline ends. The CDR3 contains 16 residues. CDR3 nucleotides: TGTGCCAGCAGCCAAGAGCCAGGGCTATACACCGGGGAGCTGTTTTTT. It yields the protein CASSQEPGLYTGELFF.

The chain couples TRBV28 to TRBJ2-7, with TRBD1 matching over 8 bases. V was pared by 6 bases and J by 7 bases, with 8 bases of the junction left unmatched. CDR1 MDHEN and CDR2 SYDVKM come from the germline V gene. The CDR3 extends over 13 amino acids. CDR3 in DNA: TGTGCCAGCAGAACCCCCAGGGGGCGGGAGCAGTACTTC. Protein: CASRTPRGREQYF.

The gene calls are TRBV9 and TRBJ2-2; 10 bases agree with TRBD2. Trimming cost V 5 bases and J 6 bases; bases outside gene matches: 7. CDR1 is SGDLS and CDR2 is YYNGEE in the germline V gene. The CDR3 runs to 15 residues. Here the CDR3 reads CASRPSGSSSGELFF. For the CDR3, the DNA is TGTGCCAGCAGACCTAGCGGGAGTTCCTCCGGGGAGCTGTTTTTT.

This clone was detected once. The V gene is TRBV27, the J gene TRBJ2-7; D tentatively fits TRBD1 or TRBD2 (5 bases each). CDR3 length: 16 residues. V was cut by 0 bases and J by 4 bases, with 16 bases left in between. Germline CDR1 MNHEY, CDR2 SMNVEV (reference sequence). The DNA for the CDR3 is TGTGCCAGCAGTTTATCCTCCGGGACGATTGTATACGAGCAGTACTTC. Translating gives CASSLSSGTIVYEQYF.

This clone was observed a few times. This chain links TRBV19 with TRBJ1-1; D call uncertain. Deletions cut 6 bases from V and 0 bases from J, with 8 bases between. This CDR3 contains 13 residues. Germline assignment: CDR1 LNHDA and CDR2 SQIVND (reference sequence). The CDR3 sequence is CASSRGMNTEAFF. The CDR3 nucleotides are TGTGCCAGTAGCCGGGGAATGAACACTGAAGCTTTCTTT.

CDR3 in DNA: TGCGCCAGCAGCTTGGATGGGACTAGCGTTTACACCGGGGAGCTGTTTTTT. This encodes CASSLDGTSVYTGELFF. V and J are TRBV5-1 and TRBJ2-2; 10 bases align to TRBD2. The CDR3 extends over 17 amino acids. The germline V gene has CDR1 SGHRS and CDR2 YFSETQ. The junction had 5 bases not matched to a gene; V was cut back by 0 bases and J by 3 bases.

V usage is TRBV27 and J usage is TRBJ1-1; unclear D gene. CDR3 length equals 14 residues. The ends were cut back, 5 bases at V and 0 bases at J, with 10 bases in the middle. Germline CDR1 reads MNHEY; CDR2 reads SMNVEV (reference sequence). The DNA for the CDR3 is TGTGCCAGCAGTCCGGGATACATGAACACTGAAGCTTTCTTT. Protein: CASSPGYMNTEAFF.

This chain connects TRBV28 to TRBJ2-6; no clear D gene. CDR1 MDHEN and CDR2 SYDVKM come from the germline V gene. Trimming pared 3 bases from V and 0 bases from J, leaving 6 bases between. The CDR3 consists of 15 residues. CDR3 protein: CASSLPPSGANVLTF. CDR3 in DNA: TGTGCCAGCAGTTTGCCCCCCTCTGGGGCCAACGTCCTGACTTTC.

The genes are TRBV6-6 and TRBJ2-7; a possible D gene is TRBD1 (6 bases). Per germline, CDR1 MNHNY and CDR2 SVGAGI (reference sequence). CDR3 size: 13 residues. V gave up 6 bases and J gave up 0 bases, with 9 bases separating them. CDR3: CASSYRDSYEQYF. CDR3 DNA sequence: TGTGCCAGCAGCTACAGGGACTCCTACGAGCAGTACTTC.

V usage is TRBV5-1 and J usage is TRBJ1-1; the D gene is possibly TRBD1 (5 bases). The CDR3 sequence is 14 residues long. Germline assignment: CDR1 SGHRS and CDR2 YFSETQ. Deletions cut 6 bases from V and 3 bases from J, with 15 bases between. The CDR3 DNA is TGCGCCAGCAACAAATGGGGGTCGGACACTGAAGCTTTCTTT. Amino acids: CASNKWGSDTEAFF.

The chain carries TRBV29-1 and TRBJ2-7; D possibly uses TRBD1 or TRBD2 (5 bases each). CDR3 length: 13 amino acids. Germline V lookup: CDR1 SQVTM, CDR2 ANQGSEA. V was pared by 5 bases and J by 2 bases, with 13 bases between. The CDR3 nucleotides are TGCAGCGTTCCGGGGACCCTCACCTACGAGCAGTACTTC. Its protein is CSVPGTLTYEQYF.

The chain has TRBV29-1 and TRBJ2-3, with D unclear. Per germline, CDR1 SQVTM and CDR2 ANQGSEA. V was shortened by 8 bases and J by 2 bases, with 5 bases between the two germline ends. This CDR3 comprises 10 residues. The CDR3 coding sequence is TGCAGCCCGGTCACAGATACGCAGTATTTT. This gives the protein CSPVTDTQYF.

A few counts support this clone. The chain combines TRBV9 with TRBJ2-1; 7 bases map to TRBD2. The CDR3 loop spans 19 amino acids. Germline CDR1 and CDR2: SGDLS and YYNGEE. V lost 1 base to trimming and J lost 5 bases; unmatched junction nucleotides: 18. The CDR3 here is CASSVTGGGASSTDNEQFF. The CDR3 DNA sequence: TGTGCCAGCAGCGTAACGGGAGGAGGGGCTTCGTCAACGGACAATGAGCAGTTCTTC.

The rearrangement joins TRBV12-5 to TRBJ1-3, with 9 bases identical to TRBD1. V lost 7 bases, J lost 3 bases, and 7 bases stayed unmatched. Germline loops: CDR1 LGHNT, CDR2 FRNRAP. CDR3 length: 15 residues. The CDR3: CASAMLDRGGNTIYF. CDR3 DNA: TGTGCTAGTGCAATGCTGGACAGGGGTGGAAACACCATATATTTT.

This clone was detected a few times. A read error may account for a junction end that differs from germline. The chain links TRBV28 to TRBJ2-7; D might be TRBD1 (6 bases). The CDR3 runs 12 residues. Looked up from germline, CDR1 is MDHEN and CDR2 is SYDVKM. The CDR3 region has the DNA TGTGCCAGCAGTCCCGGACAGTACGGGCAGTACTTC. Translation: CASSPGQYGQYF.

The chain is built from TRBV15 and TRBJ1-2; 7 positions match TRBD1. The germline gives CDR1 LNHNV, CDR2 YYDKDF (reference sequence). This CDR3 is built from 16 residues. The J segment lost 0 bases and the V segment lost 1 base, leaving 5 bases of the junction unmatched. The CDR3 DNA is TGTGCCACCAGCAGAGTGGGGACAGTTACTAACTATGGCTACACCTTC. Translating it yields CATSRVGTVTNYGYTF.

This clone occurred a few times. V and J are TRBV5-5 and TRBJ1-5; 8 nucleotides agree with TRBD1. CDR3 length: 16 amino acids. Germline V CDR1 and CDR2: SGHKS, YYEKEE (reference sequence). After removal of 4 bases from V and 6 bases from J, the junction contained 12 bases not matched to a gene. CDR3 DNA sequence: TGTGCCAGCAGCACGGAAGGGACAGGATGGAGTCAGCCCCAGCATTTT. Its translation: CASSTEGTGWSQPQHF.

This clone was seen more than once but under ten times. In DNA form, the CDR3 reads TGTGCCTGGACTGTGCGTAGCCGTTGGGGAGGCTACACCTTC. This gives the protein CAWTVRSRWGGYTF. This chain connects TRBV30 to TRBJ1-2, with D unresolved. Germline CDR1 and CDR2: GTSNPN and SVGIG (reference sequence). The CDR3 spans 14 residues. Between the trimmed V and J ends, which lost 4 bases and 8 bases, there was a span of 20 bases.